This T cell receptor beta chain was retrieved from a study of T cells in localized non-small cell lung cancer. On this clone itself: Its cognate antigen is unknown.

Findings and limits, study-wide: It remains possible that heterogeneity exists, since only one tumor region was sequenced. Uninvolved adjacent lung showed higher T cell clonality than tumor.

This CDR3 is built from 15 residues. Trimming removed 0 bases at V and 8 bases at J, with 15 bases between. Germline V CDR1 and CDR2: SGDLS, YYNGEE. Assay used: immunoSEQ multiplex PCR; TCRdb lists only in-frame clones, some missing. The sample consists of more than 1,200 clones, approximately 22% of them appearing once. This chain joins TRBV9 and TRBJ2-1, with a weak D call TRBD2 (5 bases). The starting material was normal lung tissue next to the tumor, obtained before any cancer treatment. This sequence was found in a female donor of 60 years or more with stage I squamous cell lung carcinoma. Here the CDR3 reads CASSVVTSRRHEQFF. As DNA, the CDR3 is TGTGCCAGCAGCGTAGTAACTAGTAGGAGGCATGAGCAGTTCTTC.